These 19 T cell receptor beta chains were all obtained from the same sample, sequenced in a study of shared clonotypes between healthy human individuals. TCRdb keeps only in-frame clones here, not all; method: immunoSEQ multiplex PCR. Of 2 million to 3 million clones in the sample, under 95% were seen once. Sequenced material: naive CD4+ T cells from PBMCs. Subset reported: CD45RA+ positively selected. All receptors come from a man aged 18 to 29 in good health. Some clones in this sample may be carry-over from other donors' samples.

On this clone: Other DNA variants within this sample encode the same CDR3. V gene TRBV30 combines with J gene TRBJ1-5, with D unresolved. The germline V and J ends were trimmed by 0 bases and 2 bases, with 5 bases remaining between them. Germline V lookup: CDR1 GTSNPN, CDR2 SVGIG (reference sequence). The CDR3 loop spans 13 amino acids. This CDR3 reads CAWSVTGNQPQHF. The CDR3 bases are TGTGCCTGGAGTGTAACCGGCAATCAGCCCCAGCATTTT. Drawing the rest from reference TRBV30 and TRBJ1-5, the complete variable domain is SQTIHQWPATLVQPVGSPLSLECTVEGTSNPNLYWYRQAAGRGLQLLFYSVGIGQISSEVPQNLSASRPQDRQFILSSKKLLLSDSGFYLCAWSVTGNQPQHFGDGTRLSIL.

The chain joins TRBV28 to TRBJ2-5; weak D call: TRBD1 (6 bases). V was pared by 3 bases and J by 1 base, with 15 bases between. Germline V gene lookup returns CDR1 MDHEN and CDR2 SYDVKM. This CDR3 is 16 amino acids long. CDR3 sequence (DNA): TGTGCCAGCAGTTTCTCGGGAAACAGGGTCCAAGAGACCCAGTACTTC. Translated: CASSFSGNRVQETQYF.

The V gene is TRBV6-5, the J gene TRBJ2-1; 7 nucleotides agree with TRBD1. From germline, CDR1 is MNHEY and CDR2 SVGAGI. CDR3 length: 13 amino acids. With 6 bases clipped from V and 4 bases from J, the junction kept 3 bases outside the gene matches. CDR3 bases: TGTGCCAGCAGACTGGGACAGTACAATGAGCAGTTCTTC. It yields the protein CASRLGQYNEQFF.

This rearrangement joins TRBV7-8 to TRBJ2-5; D may match TRBD1 or TRBD2 (6 bases each). Trimming pared 5 bases from V and 5 bases from J, leaving 18 bases between. Germline values: CDR1 SGHVS, CDR2 FQNEAQ. The CDR3 contains 15 residues. Written as DNA, the CDR3 is TGTGCCAGCAGCCGAAATCCCAAAGGGGGGGAGACCCAGTACTTC. This encodes CASSRNPKGGETQYF.

V usage is TRBV5-4 and J usage is TRBJ1-2; a possible D gene is TRBD1 (6 bases). This CDR3 has 13 amino acids. Trimming removed 3 bases at V and 4 bases at J, with 10 bases between. Germline V gives CDR1 SGHNT, CDR2 YYREEE (reference sequence). The CDR3, as DNA: TGTGCCAGCAGCTCGACAGGTCCCTATGGCTACACCTTC. Translation gives CASSSTGPYGYTF.

Notes on this clone: Other nucleotide sequences in the sample specify the same CDR3. The chain has TRBV7-2 and TRBJ2-5; TRBD1 is a possible D gene (5 bases). Trimming left V 2 bases short and J 3 bases short, with 7 bases between. The germline V gene has CDR1 SGHTA and CDR2 FQGNSA. CDR3 length: 13 residues. Here the CDR3 DNA reads TGTGCCAGCAGCTTACGCAGGGAAGAGACCCAGTACTTC. Translating it yields CASSLRREETQYF.

The genes are TRBV18 and TRBJ1-2; D call uncertain. Germline-derived CDR1 and CDR2 are KGHSH and LQKENI. Trimming pared 2 bases from V and 5 bases from J, leaving 18 bases between. CDR3 length: 16 residues. CDR3 loop: CASSPSLQRTSYGYTF. The CDR3 DNA sequence: TGTGCCAGCTCACCATCACTGCAGCGTACGTCTTATGGCTACACCTTC.

This chain links TRBV18 with TRBJ2-5, with D perhaps matching TRBD1 (5 bases). Deletions cut 2 bases from V and 1 base from J, with 11 bases between. The CDR3 covers 15 residues. Germline CDR1 is KGHSH and CDR2 is LQKENI. Here the CDR3 reads CASSPEPGAQETQYF. DNA of the CDR3: TGTGCCAGCTCACCAGAGCCTGGGGCCCAAGAGACCCAGTACTTC.

This clone was observed a single time. J is TRBJ2-7 and V is TRBV5-1; perhaps TRBD2 as D (6 bases). This CDR3 has 13 residues. Trimming cost V 0 bases and J 6 bases, with 10 bases left between them. Germline CDR1 and CDR2: SGHRS and YFSETQ. CDR3 in amino acids: CASSLVGSSEQYF. Here the CDR3 DNA reads TGCGCCAGCAGCTTGGTCGGGAGTTCCGAGCAGTACTTC.

To note about this clone: Other nucleotide sequences in the sample specify the same CDR3. V gene TRBV6-5 combines with J gene TRBJ2-7; D call uncertain. This CDR3 is 13 amino acids long. CDR1 and CDR2 (germline): MNHEY, SVGAGI. V shed 2 bases and J shed 0 bases, with 5 bases lying between them. The CDR3, as DNA: TGTGCCAGCAGTTACAGGCTCTCCTACGAGCAGTACTTC. The encoded protein is CASSYRLSYEQYF.

As concerns this clone: This sample includes further DNA sequences coding for the same CDR3. The CDR3 here is CSVGGSNTEAFF. The CDR3 coding sequence is TGCAGCGTTGGAGGATCGAACACTGAAGCTTTCTTT. The chain combines TRBV29-1 with TRBJ1-1; D uncertain. There are 12 residues in the CDR3. V lost 4 bases and J 1 base, leaving 7 bases between the germline ends. Per the germline V gene, CDR1 is SQVTM and CDR2 is ANQGSEA.

The V call is TRBV5-5, the J call TRBJ1-2, with D possibly TRBD1 on 6 matching bases. The CDR3 runs to 15 residues. The V end lost 4 bases, the J end lost 4 bases, and 17 bases lay between the germline ends. Germline CDR1 is SGHKS and CDR2 is YYEKEE (reference sequence). For the CDR3, the DNA is TGTGCCAGCAGCCCTGGACCGACAGGACCCTATGGCTACACCTTC. It is translated as CASSPGPTGPYGYTF.

This clone has a single count. The rearrangement links TRBV27 to TRBJ1-2, with D tentatively TRBD1 (6 bases). V shed 3 bases and J shed 7 bases, with 15 bases lying between them. The CDR3 has 14 amino acids. Germline-derived CDR1 and CDR2 are MNHEY and SMNVEV (reference sequence). CDR3 protein: CASSFAPRGGGYTF. The CDR3 region has the DNA TGTGCCAGCAGTTTCGCCCCTAGGGGGGGTGGCTACACCTTC.

The chain carries TRBV2 and TRBJ2-2, with D possibly being TRBD1 or TRBD2 (6 bases each). The V and J ends lost 6 bases and 4 bases respectively, with 15 bases between them. This CDR3 is built from 15 residues. Per germline, CDR1 SNHLY and CDR2 FYNNEI. The CDR3 bases are TGTGCCAGCAGGGGACGAGGGGGGCTCACCGGGGAGCTGTTTTTT. Translation gives CASRGRGGLTGELFF.

This clone was found once. The chain joins TRBV5-1 to TRBJ1-4, with D possibly being TRBD1 (5 bases). Between the trimmed V and J ends, which lost 0 bases and 6 bases, there was a span of 9 bases. The CDR3 runs to 14 residues. The germline V gene encodes CDR1 SGHRS and CDR2 YFSETQ. The CDR3 protein is CASSLAGTDEKLFF. The CDR3 DNA sequence: TGCGCCAGCAGCTTGGCCGGGACTGATGAAAAACTGTTTTTT.

Comment on this clone: This sample includes further DNA sequences coding for the same CDR3. This rearrangement joins TRBV5-1 to TRBJ1-1; the D gene is possibly TRBD1 (5 bases). This CDR3 has 14 residues. Germline loops: CDR1 SGHRS, CDR2 YFSETQ. V was shortened by 0 bases and J by 1 base, with 7 bases between the two germline ends. This chain's CDR3 is CASSLAGGNTEAFF. CDR3 bases: TGCGCCAGCAGCTTGGCCGGGGGGAACACTGAAGCTTTCTTT.

The chain joins TRBV4-3 to TRBJ2-7, with D perhaps matching TRBD1 or TRBD2 (5 bases each). Per germline, CDR1 LGHNA and CDR2 YSLEER. V lost 4 bases to trimming and J lost 0 bases, with 7 bases between them. The CDR3 is 13 amino acids. CDR3 in amino acids: CASSRDGSYEQYF. Here the CDR3 DNA reads TGCGCCAGCAGCCGGGACGGCTCCTACGAGCAGTACTTC.

The chain joins TRBV11-2 to TRBJ2-5; D gene uncertain. Trimming took off 3 bases at V and 2 bases at J, with 13 bases between the two ends. Germline V gene lookup returns CDR1 SGHAT and CDR2 FQNNGV. This CDR3 has 15 amino acids. CDR3 coding DNA: TGTGCCAGCAGCTTGACCCGGACGGGTCAAGAGACCCAGTACTTC. Translation: CASSLTRTGQETQYF.

The chain couples TRBV5-1 to TRBJ2-4; D may correspond to TRBD1 or TRBD2 (5 bases each). CDR3 length equals 18 residues. CDR1 and CDR2 (germline): SGHRS, YFSETQ. Trimming shortened V by 4 bases and J by 0 bases, and 20 bases separated the two germline ends. The CDR3 sequence: CASSQGRGTDLAKNIQYF. CDR3 nucleotides: TGCGCCAGCAGCCAGGGTAGAGGGACGGATCTAGCCAAAAACATTCAGTACTTC. Together with reference TRBV5-1 and TRBJ2-4, the CDR3 gives the full variable domain: KAGVTQTPRYLIKTRGQQVTLSCSPISGHRSVSWYQQTPGQGLQFLFEYFSETQRNKGNFPGRFSGRQFSNSRSEMNVSTLELGDSALYLCASSQGRGTDLAKNIQYFGAGTRLSVL.